One sample yielded the 27 T cell receptor beta chains listed below, sequenced in a study of immune heterogeneity within non-small cell lung tumors. Template input was genomic DNA from bulk tumor (approximately 640 ng per sample). Several widely spaced biopsies per primary tumor were taken during surgery. Undergoing curative surgery were patients whose non-small cell lung cancer was untreated and newly diagnosed. A first 10-cycle multiplex round used 32 V-gene and 13 J-gene primers on TCR beta CDR3. A single record per CDR3 protein comes from TCRdb applying MiXCR to the multiplex PCR reads. The sample has tens of thousands of distinct CDR3 sequences, around 28% seen once. Material: lung tumor tissue. These receptors were taken from a middle-aged man with non-small cell lung cancer.

By share, this clonotype counts as medium-sized. The chain links TRBV4-2 to TRBJ2-5; 11 bases are shared with TRBD2. Looked up from germline, CDR1 is LGHNA and CDR2 is YNFKEQ. CDR3 length: 15 residues. V gave up 2 bases and J gave up 6 bases; unmatched junction bases: 5. The CDR3 spells CASSQTSGSIKTQYF. As DNA, the CDR3 is TGTGCCAGCAGCCAAACTAGCGGGAGTATAAAGACCCAGTACTTC.

This clonotype was picked up many times. V gene TRBV24-1 combines with J gene TRBJ2-1; 10 nucleotides line up with TRBD1. The CDR3 runs to 15 residues. Germline V gene data show CDR1 as KGHDR and CDR2 as SFDVKD. V lost 9 bases and J lost 7; bases outside the gene matches: 11. Here the CDR3 DNA reads TGTGCCACCGAAAGACAGGGGGCTTCCCCTAATGAGCAGTTCTTC. This translates into CATERQGASPNEQFF.

This clonotype was seen repeatedly, ten times or more. CDR3 residues: CASSWTDNEQFF. The CDR3 DNA reads TGTGCCAGCAGCTGGACAGACAATGAGCAGTTCTTC. The chain employs TRBV7-2 and TRBJ2-1, with D tentatively TRBD1 (6 bases). This CDR3 region has 12 residues. The V and J ends lost 4 bases and 5 bases respectively, with 6 bases between them. The germline gives CDR1 SGHTA, CDR2 FQGNSA.

The rearrangement joins TRBV3-1 to TRBJ1-1; tentative D call: TRBD1 (5 bases). CDR3 length: 15 amino acids. Trimming cost V 3 bases and J 4 bases, with 15 bases left between them. CDR1 is LGHDT and CDR2 is YNNKEL in the germline V gene (reference sequence). The CDR3 DNA reads as TGTGCCAGCAGCCATCGTCGGGGCGCGGGCACTGAAGCTTTCTTT. Its protein product is CASSHRRGAGTEAFF. The variable domain in full, with the rest retrieved from reference TRBV3-1 and TRBJ1-1, is DTAVSQTPKYLVTQMGNDKSIKCEQNLGHDTMYWYKQDSKKFLKIMFSYNNKELIINETVPNRFSPKSPDKAHLNLHINSLELGDSAVYFCASSHRRGAGTEAFFGQGTRLTVV.

The chain couples TRBV20-1 to TRBJ2-4; a possible D gene is TRBD2 (6 bases). Germline V CDR1 and CDR2: DFQATT, SNEGSKA (reference sequence). V lost 0 bases, J lost 7 bases, and 16 bases lay in between. This CDR3 has 15 amino acids. The CDR3 coding sequence is TGCAGTGCTAGAGATCTTTGGCGGGACGGGAACATTCAGTACTTC. Protein: CSARDLWRDGNIQYF.

The rearrangement links TRBV7-8 to TRBJ2-7, with D possibly being TRBD2 (5 bases). The CDR3 extends over 14 amino acids. V was trimmed by 5 bases and J by 3 bases, leaving 14 bases between them. Germline-derived CDR1 and CDR2 are SGHVS and FQNEAQ. The CDR3 reads CASSINPSGYEQYF. In DNA, the CDR3 is TGTGCCAGCAGCATCAACCCAAGCGGCTACGAGCAGTACTTC.

The chain employs TRBV6-1 and TRBJ1-5; maybe TRBD1 (9 bases). The end of the DNA is better explained by TRBJ2-3, so the J call may be wrong. This CDR3 has 16 residues. CDR1 and CDR2 from the germline V gene are MNHNS and SASEGT. The chain's CDR3 is CASSGGDRAGNQPQYF. The CDR3, as DNA: TGTGCCAGCAGCGGGGGGGACAGGGCCGGCAATCAGCCCCAGTATTTT.

Regarding this clonotype: Since a much larger clone is just one base distant, this may be a read error. The V gene is TRBV20-1, the J gene TRBJ2-5; 9 bases agree with TRBD2. The CDR3 consists of 17 residues. Germline CDR1 DFQATT, CDR2 SNEGSKA (reference sequence). The J segment lost 5 bases and the V segment lost 1 base, leaving 14 bases of the junction unmatched. The CDR3 spells CSARVAIRAGGGETQYF. The CDR3 nucleotides read TGCAGTGCTAGAGTTGCAATCAGGGCGGGAGGGGGGGAGACCCAGTACTTC.

Notes on this clonotype: Since the CDR3 does not end with the conserved phenylalanine or tryptophan, this likely comes from a read error. This rearrangement joins TRBV24-1 to TRBJ2-1, with 11 positions matching TRBD2. The trim removed 4 bases at V and 1 base at J, leaving 2 bases unmatched. The CDR3 sequence is 16 residues long. Germline V CDR1 and CDR2: KGHDR, SFDVKD. Written as DNA, the CDR3 is TGTGCCACCAGTGAATCTAGCGGGAGGTCCTACAATGAGCAGTTCTTG. Residues: CATSESSGRSYNEQFL.

By proportion, this clonotype is medium-sized. The V and J genes are TRBV14 and TRBJ2-1; D is unresolved. The CDR3 extends over 13 amino acids. Deletions cut 0 bases from V and 12 bases from J, with 12 bases between. CDR1 and CDR2 from the germline V gene are SGHDN and FVKESK. CDR3 nucleotides: TGTGCCAGCAGCCAAGATCGGTCCTCGCGGCAGTTCTTC. Protein sequence: CASSQDRSSRQFF.

As to this clonotype: Here the CDR3 omits its conserved ending phenylalanine or tryptophan, so a read error is the likely source. The V gene is TRBV5-1, the J gene TRBJ2-3; D is ambiguous. The CDR3 extends over 15 amino acids. V dropped 0 bases and J dropped 3 bases, with 11 bases sitting between them. Germline values: CDR1 SGHRS, CDR2 YFSETQ. The DNA for the CDR3 is TGCGCCAGCAGCTTGGCCCCGGCACCAACAGATACGCAGTATTCT. Residues: CASSLAPAPTDTQYS.

V and J are TRBV11-3 and TRBJ2-1; 7 nucleotides align to TRBD2. Trimming cost V 5 bases and J 9 bases; bases outside gene matches: 4. The V gene's germline CDR1 is SGHNT and CDR2 YENEEA. This CDR3 spans 12 amino acids. Here the CDR3 reads CASSPGEGEQFF. CDR3 coding DNA: TGTGCCAGCAGCCCTGGGGAGGGTGAGCAGTTCTTC.

This clonotype was recorded a few times. J is TRBJ2-6 and V is TRBV7-3; D is possibly TRBD1 or TRBD2 (5 bases each). The ends were cut back, 5 bases at V and 0 bases at J, with 17 bases in the middle. Germline-derived CDR1 and CDR2 are SGHTA and FQGTGA. The CDR3 length is 18 residues. The CDR3 reads CASSPRDPSSSGANVLTF. The CDR3 nucleotides are TGTGCCAGCAGCCCCCGGGACCCCTCCAGCTCTGGGGCCAACGTCCTGACTTTC.

This clonotype came up a few times. The V gene is TRBV7-9, the J gene TRBJ1-2, with D possibly TRBD1 on 5 matching bases. The CDR3 sequence is 14 residues long. V dropped 6 bases and J dropped 4 bases, with 15 bases sitting between them. CDR1 is SEHNR and CDR2 is FQNEAQ in the germline V gene (reference sequence). In DNA, the CDR3 is TGTGCCAGCAGGATCTCAGGGAATTCCTATGGCTACACCTTC. This codes for CASRISGNSYGYTF.

The table lists this clonotype with many counts. The chain links TRBV10-3 to TRBJ1-2; no clear D gene. V was clipped by 6 bases and J by 5 bases, with 10 bases between them. The germline gives CDR1 ENHRY, CDR2 SYGVKD. The CDR3 is 12 residues long. This chain's CDR3 is CAIRDQEYGYTF. The CDR3 DNA is TGTGCCATCAGAGACCAGGAATATGGCTACACCTTC.

This clonotype counts as large. The V and J genes are TRBV2 and TRBJ1-1, with D perhaps matching TRBD1 (5 bases). The CDR3 runs 12 residues. Germline V CDR1 and CDR2: SNHLY, FYNNEI. The V end lost 5 bases, the J end lost 7 bases, and 11 bases lay between the germline ends. The CDR3, as DNA: TGTGCCAGCAGTCCTGAGACAGTTGAAGCTTTCTTT. It translates to CASSPETVEAFF.

This clonotype was recorded many times. The rearrangement links TRBV7-6 to TRBJ2-2, with a weak D call TRBD2 (5 bases). V shed 1 base and J shed 0 bases, with 9 bases lying between them. Germline V gene lookup returns CDR1 SGHVS and CDR2 FNYEAQ. The CDR3 contains 16 residues. The CDR3 nucleotides read TGTGCCAGCAGCTTAGAGAGGGCGGCGAACACCGGGGAGCTGTTTTTT. It yields the protein CASSLERAANTGELFF.

Turning to this clonotype: This may be a read error, as it is one base from a much larger clone. The chain links TRBV6-2 or TRBV6-3 to TRBJ1-5; 9 bases map to TRBD1. Germline V gene lookup returns CDR1 MNHEY and CDR2 SVGEGT. The J segment lost 3 bases and the V segment lost 6 bases, leaving 6 bases of the junction unmatched. This CDR3 comprises 15 residues. The CDR3 coding sequence is TGTGCCAGCAGGCGGACAGGGGATATCAATCAGCCCCAGCATTTT. It specifies CASRRTGDINQPQHF.

The V and J genes are TRBV5-5 and TRBJ2-4; TRBD1 agrees at 8 bases. The CDR3 covers 16 residues. J was trimmed by 7 bases and V by 4 bases; bases with no gene match: 13. Germline CDR1 and CDR2: SGHKS and YYEKEE (reference sequence). CDR3 loop: CASSRQTGVWGNIQYF. CDR3 nucleotide sequence: TGTGCCAGCAGCCGACAGACAGGGGTGTGGGGGAACATTCAGTACTTC.

This clonotype was detected a few times. The junction shows a germline mismatch at one end, possibly a read error. The chain links TRBV30 to TRBJ2-7, with a weak D call TRBD2 (5 bases). Per the germline V gene, CDR1 is GTSNPN and CDR2 is SVGIG (reference sequence). The CDR3 length is 14 residues. CDR3 residues: CAWSVPSPLYERYF. The DNA for the CDR3 is TGTGCCTGGAGTGTACCTAGCCCCCTCTACGAGCGGTACTTC.

Of note for this clonotype: It may be a read error: a sequence one base away is much more abundant. The chain combines TRBV7-9 with TRBJ1-3; D is undetermined. This CDR3 spans 17 amino acids. CDR1 is SEHNR and CDR2 is FQNEAQ in the germline V gene (reference sequence). The CDR3 is CSSSLDRWGTSGNTIYF. Here the CDR3 DNA reads TGTTCCAGCAGCCTGGACCGCTGGGGAACCTCTGGAAACACCATATATTTT.

The chain carries TRBV11-2 and TRBJ1-6, with D perhaps TRBD1 (6 bases). Germline V gene lookup returns CDR1 SGHAT and CDR2 FQNNGV. V was shortened by 5 bases and J by 7 bases, with 18 bases between the two germline ends. CDR3 length: 16 residues. In DNA, the CDR3 is TGTGCCAGCAGCGCGTACAGGGTTGCGGGGAATTCACCCCTCCACTTT. Translating it yields CASSAYRVAGNSPLHF.

This clonotype was seen a few times. The V gene is TRBV19, the J gene TRBJ1-2, with D possibly being TRBD1 (5 bases). Germline lookup yields CDR1 LNHDA and CDR2 SQIVND (reference sequence). The CDR3 runs 14 residues. V gave up 9 bases and J gave up 2 bases, with 16 bases separating them. The CDR3 loop reads CASDKGQRNYGYTF. The CDR3 nucleotides read TGTGCCAGCGATAAGGGGCAGCGCAACTATGGCTACACCTTC.

The genes are TRBV24-1 and TRBJ2-3; 8 positions match TRBD2. Germline CDR1 is KGHDR and CDR2 is SFDVKD. This CDR3 has 16 residues. Unmatched junction bases numbered 8, after V lost 3 bases and J lost 4 bases. The CDR3 bases are TGTGCCACCAGTGATCGGACTAGCTTGAGCGCAGATACGCAGTATTTT. Translated, it gives CATSDRTSLSADTQYF.

Turning to this clonotype: A much larger clone differs from this one at a single base, so this may be a read error. V and J are TRBV15 and TRBJ1-3; D unresolved. The CDR3 consists of 11 residues. V shed 3 bases and J shed 7 bases, with 4 bases lying between them. The germline V gene has CDR1 LNHNV and CDR2 YYDKDF (reference sequence). CDR3: CATSRVNTIYF. CDR3 nucleotides: TGTGCCACCAGCAGGGTTAACACCATATATTTT.

V usage is TRBV7-6 and J usage is TRBJ2-5; 9 positions match TRBD2. This CDR3 is 15 amino acids long. The germline CDR1 and CDR2 sequences are SGHVS and FNYEAQ. The V and J ends lost 5 bases and 9 bases, in that order; junction bases with no gene match: 13. CDR3 protein: CASSVRTSAREAQYF. DNA of the CDR3: TGTGCCAGCAGCGTCCGGACTAGCGCCAGGGAGGCCCAGTACTTC.

Of note for this clonotype: This may be a read error, as it is one base from a much larger clone. CDR3 protein: CASSLAERPNQKTQYF. The CDR3 bases are TGTGCCAGCAGCTTAGCGGAGAGACCTAACCAAAAGACCCAGTACTTC. The chain joins TRBV7-9 to TRBJ2-5, with unresolved D. CDR1 is SEHNR, CDR2 FQNEAQ, per germline (reference sequence). The CDR3 contains 16 residues. Full variable domain (remainder filled in from reference TRBV7-9 and TRBJ2-5): DTGVSQNPRHKITKRGQNVTFRCDPISEHNRLYWYRQTLGQGPEFLTYFQNEAQLEKSRLLSDRFSAERPKGSFSTLEIQRTEQGDSAMYLCASSLAERPNQKTQYFGPGTRLLVL.